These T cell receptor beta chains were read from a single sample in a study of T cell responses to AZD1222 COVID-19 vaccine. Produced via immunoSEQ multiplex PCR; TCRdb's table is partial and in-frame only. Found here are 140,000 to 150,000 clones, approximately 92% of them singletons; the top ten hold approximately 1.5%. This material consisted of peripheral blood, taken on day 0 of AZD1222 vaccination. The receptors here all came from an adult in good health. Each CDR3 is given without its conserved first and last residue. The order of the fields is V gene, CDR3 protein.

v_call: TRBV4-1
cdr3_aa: ASSQEGQGAETQY

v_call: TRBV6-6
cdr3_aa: ASITGARGYGEAF

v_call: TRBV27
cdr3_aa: ASSLKRTSDTQY

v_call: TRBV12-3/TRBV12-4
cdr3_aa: ASRREVGQPQH

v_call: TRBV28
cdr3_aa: ASIKLALSGNTIY

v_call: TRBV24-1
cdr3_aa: ATSRGTGPADTQY

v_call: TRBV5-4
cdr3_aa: ASSSQGEEQPQH

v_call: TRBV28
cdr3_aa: ASSAPDTKNTEAF

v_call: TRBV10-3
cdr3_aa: AISVRVGGYDTDTQY

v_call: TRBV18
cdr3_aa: ASSRDRGRIGTGELF

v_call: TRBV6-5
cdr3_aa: ASSYWLAGGGNEQF

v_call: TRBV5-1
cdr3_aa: ASSLEGRTGGYT

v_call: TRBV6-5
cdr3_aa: ASSYGDRNYGYT

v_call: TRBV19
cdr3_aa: ATSDTFGSPLH

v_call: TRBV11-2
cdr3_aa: ASMGRGSNYGYT

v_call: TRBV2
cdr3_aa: ASNPTSGSLQDTQY

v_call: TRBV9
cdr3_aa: ASSPDASGANVLT

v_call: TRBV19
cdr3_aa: ASSIRALAGGPPETQY

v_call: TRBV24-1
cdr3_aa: ATSDSGGSTIY

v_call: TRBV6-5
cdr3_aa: ASNLGTGGTEAF

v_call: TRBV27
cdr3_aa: ASSSTGRRMALH

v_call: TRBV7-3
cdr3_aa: ASSPHGRSEAF

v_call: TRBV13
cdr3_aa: ASSLGLAGVVLRDTQY

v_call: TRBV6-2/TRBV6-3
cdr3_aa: ASSYGHSDVDTQY

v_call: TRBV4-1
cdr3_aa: ASSQALLGGRSYGYT

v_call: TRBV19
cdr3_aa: ASSMRDSPNEKLF

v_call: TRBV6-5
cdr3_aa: ASSLGVATEAF

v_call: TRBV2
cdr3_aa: ASSLFTGSFETQY

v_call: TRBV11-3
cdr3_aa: ASSRDTPNEQF

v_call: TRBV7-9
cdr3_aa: ASSHRLRRAGNSPLH

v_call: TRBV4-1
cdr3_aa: ASSHPRTSGREGEQF

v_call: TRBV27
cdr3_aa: ASSFLQGSGELF

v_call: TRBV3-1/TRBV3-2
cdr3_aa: ASSHWGQGIYGYT

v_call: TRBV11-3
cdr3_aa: ASSQEGGYEQY

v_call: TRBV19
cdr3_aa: ASSPISRPMNTEAF

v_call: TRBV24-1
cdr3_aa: ATSVLGAGLEETQY

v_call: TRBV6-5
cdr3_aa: ARIRPTGELF

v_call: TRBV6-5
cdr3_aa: ASSYLEKRGNEQY

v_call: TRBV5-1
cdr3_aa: ASSHPSGTGELF

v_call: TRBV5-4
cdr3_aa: ASSGGREQY

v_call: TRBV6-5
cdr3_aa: ASSVYLSGHGELF

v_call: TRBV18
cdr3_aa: ASSPWTSGHLRNEQF

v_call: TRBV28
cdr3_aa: ASTWGSGSRAYNEQF

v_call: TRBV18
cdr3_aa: ASSPSRQITGQGNYGYT

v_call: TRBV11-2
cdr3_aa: ASSLGETQY

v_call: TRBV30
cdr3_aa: ACLNRFQSYEQY

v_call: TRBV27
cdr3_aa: ASSLGGLAGIRQY

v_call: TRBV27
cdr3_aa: ASSLHSILAGQYNEQF

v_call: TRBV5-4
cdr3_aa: ASSLEGVPQY

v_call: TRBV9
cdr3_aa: ASSVGTTPENTQY